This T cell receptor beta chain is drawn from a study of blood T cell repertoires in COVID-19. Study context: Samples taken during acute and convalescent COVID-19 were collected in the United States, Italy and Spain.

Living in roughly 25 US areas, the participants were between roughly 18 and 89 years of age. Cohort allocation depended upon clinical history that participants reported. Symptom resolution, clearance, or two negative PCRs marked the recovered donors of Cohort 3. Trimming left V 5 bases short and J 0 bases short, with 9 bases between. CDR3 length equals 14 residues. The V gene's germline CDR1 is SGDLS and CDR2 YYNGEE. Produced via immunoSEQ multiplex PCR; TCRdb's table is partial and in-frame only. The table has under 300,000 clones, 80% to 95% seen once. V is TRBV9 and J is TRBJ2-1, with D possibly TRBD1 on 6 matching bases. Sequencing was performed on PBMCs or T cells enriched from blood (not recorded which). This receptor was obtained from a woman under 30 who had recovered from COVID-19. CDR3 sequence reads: CASSRGSSYNEQFF. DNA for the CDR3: TGTGCCAGCAGTAGGGGGAGCTCCTACAATGAGCAGTTCTTC.